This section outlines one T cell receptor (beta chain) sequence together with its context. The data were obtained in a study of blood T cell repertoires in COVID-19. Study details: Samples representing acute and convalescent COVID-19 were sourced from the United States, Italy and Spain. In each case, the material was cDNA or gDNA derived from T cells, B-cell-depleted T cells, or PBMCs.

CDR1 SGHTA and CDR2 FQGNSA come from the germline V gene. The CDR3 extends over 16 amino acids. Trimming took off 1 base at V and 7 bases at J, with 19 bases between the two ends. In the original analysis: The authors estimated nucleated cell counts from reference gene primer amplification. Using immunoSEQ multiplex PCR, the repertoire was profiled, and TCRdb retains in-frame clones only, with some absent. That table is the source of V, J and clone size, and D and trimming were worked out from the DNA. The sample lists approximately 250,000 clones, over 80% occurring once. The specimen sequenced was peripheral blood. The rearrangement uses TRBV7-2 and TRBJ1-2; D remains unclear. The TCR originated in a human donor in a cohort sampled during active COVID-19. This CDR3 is CASSLDSGIPRAGYTF. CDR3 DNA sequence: TGTGCCAGCAGCTTAGACTCAGGTATCCCGAGGGCTGGCTACACCTTC.